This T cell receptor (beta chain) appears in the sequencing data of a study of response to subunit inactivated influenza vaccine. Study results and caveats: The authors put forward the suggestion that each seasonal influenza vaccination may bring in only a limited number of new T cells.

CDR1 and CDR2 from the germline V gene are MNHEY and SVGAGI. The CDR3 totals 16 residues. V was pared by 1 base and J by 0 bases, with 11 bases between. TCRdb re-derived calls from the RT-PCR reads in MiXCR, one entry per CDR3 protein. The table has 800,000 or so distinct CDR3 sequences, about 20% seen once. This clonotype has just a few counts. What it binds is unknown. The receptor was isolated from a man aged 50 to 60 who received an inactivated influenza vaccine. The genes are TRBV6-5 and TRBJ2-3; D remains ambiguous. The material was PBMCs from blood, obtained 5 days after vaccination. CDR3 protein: CASSYWSGSSTDTQYF. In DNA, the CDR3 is TGTGCCAGCAGTTACTGGTCCGGATCTAGCACAGATACGCAGTATTTT.